This TCR beta chain was obtained from a study of blood T cells in healthy people across ages (dated by TCRdb to between 2014 and 2017). About the investigation overall: In model experiments, template switching captured about one uniquely barcoded TCR beta cDNA molecule for every two T cells. Donors were grouped into four age groups: young (average about 15 years), middle-aged (39), aged (around 60) and long-lived (about 89). To avoid experimental bias, donors of different ages were randomly spread across the sequencing lanes. To track age-related changes in TCR beta repertoire diversity, the study relied on deep sequencing normalized with unique cDNA molecular identifiers. Using the same blood draw, the study looked at two additional independent replicas of 1 million unique cDNA reads for two donors, one aged 18 to 30 and the other aged 80 or older.

Note on this clonotype: Its antigen remains unidentified. No base quality values were provided; no much bigger clone lies one nucleotide off.

Measured from the cysteine to the phenylalanine, the CDR3 is 15 residues long. The read is trimmed to its CDR3 DNA, 45 bases read in frame from base 1. Sequences SGHRS (CDR1) and YFSETQ (CDR2) are obtained from the germline V gene. The study at large found these results: Estimates of total diversity based on one million sequenced T cells were considered lower bounds and underestimates. Observed TCR beta diversity per million T cells fell roughly linearly with age, and a significant reduction was already apparent by age around 44. Compared with the aged group, more naive CD4+ T cells, fewer expanded clones and increased TCR diversity were shown by the long-lived group, suggesting age selection. Because the CMV infection status of the donors was unknown, age-related changes in expanded clonotypes may potentially have been confounded. Because profiling used bulk unsorted PBMCs, naive and antigen-experienced compartments could not be compared conclusively. There was a strong correlation between observed TCR beta diversity and the percentage of naive T cells measured by flow cytometry.

Library generation was performed with 5' RACE. This sample was sequenced with an Illumina HiSeq 2500. The second PCR ran for about 7 to 11 cycles and used a J-beta primer mix along with a sample-barcoded 5' primer. Each TCR beta cDNA molecule received a unique molecular identifier from a template-switch 5' adaptor carrying 12 random nucleotides. Each sample yielded at least 2.5 million CDR3-containing paired-end reads. First-strand cDNA synthesis was performed from all RNA using the Mint cDNA synthesis kit, with priming by a TRBC-specific oligonucleotide. Following uracil-DNA glycosylase treatment, a first 18-cycle PCR with universal primers M1SS and BC2_uni_R was performed on all cDNA. Per the authors' processing: Each sample was normalized by randomly selecting 1 million high-quality reads, each carrying a distinct molecular identifier. Reads with shared molecular identifiers were discarded instead of being binned into consensus sequences. MiTCR, with a Q25 quality threshold and the strictest error-elimination algorithm, was used for CDR3 identification, clonotype clustering and error correction. Lower-bound total TCR beta diversity was estimated with a nonparametric unseen species model using Euler transformation. TCRdb reran the public reads through fastp at Q25 and MiXCR, keeping productive beta chains. Rows are unified per CDR3 protein, each entry keeping the most common DNA and genes. The V and J calls and clone size come from TCRdb's table, not from the authors' own analysis. The table for this sample lists approximately 730,000 distinct CDR3 sequences; about 48% of them were counted only once. Of the sample, approximately 40% is held by the ten largest clones.

The 39 donors, aged roughly 6 to 100 years, were systemically healthy Caucasian individuals from Russia. Around 9.7 milliliters of peripheral blood were collected from each donor into EDTA-treated Vacutainer tubes. Ficoll-Paque density-gradient centrifugation was used to isolate PBMCs, with at least 7 million obtained per sample. Total RNA, at least 6 micrograms per sample, was extracted from PBMCs with Trizol reagent. For every donor, an aliquot of PBMCs went through flow cytometry to measure the percentages of naive CD45RAhigh/CD27high T cells. This receptor was obtained from an elderly man in good health. This chain joins TRBV5-1 to TRBJ2-7, with the D gene too uncertain to name. The J call is doubtful: the DNA matches TRBJ2-5 better. Material for sequencing was blood. CDR3 loop: CASSLGYSVGETQYF. The DNA sequence is TGCGCCAGCAGCTTGGGGTACAGCGTAGGGGAGACCCAGTACTTC.